A single sample is the source of the 27 T cell receptor beta chains below, sequenced in a study of blood T cell repertoires in COVID-19. Sequencing used immunoSEQ multiplex PCR; TCRdb keeps in-frame clones, though not all of them. The sample includes about 200,000 clones, 70% to 90% of them seen just once. Sequencing input: peripheral blood. These receptors were collected from a man aged 35-49 years with active or convalescent COVID-19.

This clone was detected only once. Here the CDR3 DNA reads TGTGCCAGCAGCATACAGGGGTCGGCCACTGAAGCTTTCTTT. Its protein is CASSIQGSATEAFF. V usage is TRBV9 and J usage is TRBJ1-1; 7 bases align to TRBD1. The junction had 7 bases not matched to a gene; V was cut back by 4 bases and J by 4 bases. The CDR3 loop spans 14 amino acids. Germline V CDR1 and CDR2: SGDLS, YYNGEE.

The chain has TRBV10-2 and TRBJ1-1, with TRBD1 identical over 8 bases. Per germline, CDR1 WSHSY and CDR2 SAAADI. V was clipped by 6 bases and J by 3 bases; unmatched bases: 9. The CDR3 runs to 15 residues. CDR3 nucleotides: TGCGCCAGCAGCGACGTCAGGGGGCTGTACACTGAAGCTTTCTTT. Its protein product is CASSDVRGLYTEAFF.

As for this clone: Other nucleotide sequences in the sample specify the same CDR3. The chain recombines TRBV6-5 with TRBJ2-7; weak D call: TRBD1 (5 bases). The germline gives CDR1 MNHEY, CDR2 SVGAGI. CDR3 length: 12 residues. Trimming pared 8 bases from V and 3 bases from J, leaving 11 bases between. The CDR3 loop reads CASSQQGYEQYF. The CDR3 DNA reads TGTGCCAGCTCTCAGCAGGGCTACGAGCAGTACTTC.

This rearrangement joins TRBV5-5 to TRBJ2-7; D possibly corresponds to TRBD2 (7 bases). The V end was cut by 0 bases, the J end by 0 bases, with 16 bases between. Germline V gene lookup returns CDR1 SGHKS and CDR2 YYEKEE (reference sequence). This CDR3 spans 17 amino acids. The CDR3 nucleotides read TGTGCCAGCAGCTTGGCCGCGGGGGCAGGAACCTCCTACGAGCAGTACTTC. Protein product: CASSLAAGAGTSYEQYF.

The gene calls are TRBV19 and TRBJ1-5; 9 nucleotides align to TRBD1. Germline V gives CDR1 LNHDA, CDR2 SQIVND (reference sequence). J gave up 5 bases and V 4 bases, and 9 bases lay outside the gene matches. This CDR3 has 16 residues. The CDR3 sequence is CASSTRDRVSDQPQHF. Written as DNA, the CDR3 is TGTGCCAGTAGTACCCGGGACAGGGTATCGGATCAGCCCCAGCATTTT.

A single count supports this clone. This chain's CDR3 is CASSNLGAYQPQHF. CDR3 DNA sequence: TGTGCCAGTAGTAACCTGGGGGCTTATCAGCCCCAGCATTTT. V and J are TRBV19 and TRBJ1-5; TRBD1 is a possible D gene (6 bases). This CDR3 region has 14 residues. Germline V CDR1 and CDR2: LNHDA, SQIVND (reference sequence). Trimming removed 4 bases at V and 5 bases at J, with 12 bases between.

DNA for the CDR3: TGTGCCAGCAGTTCAGGATATAACACTGAAGCTTTCTTT. It encodes CASSSGYNTEAFF. The chain combines TRBV7-2 with TRBJ1-1; D is undetermined. Germline V CDR1 and CDR2: SGHTA, FQGNSA. The CDR3 has 13 amino acids. Trimming left V 6 bases short and J 2 bases short, with 10 bases between.

This rearrangement joins TRBV5-4 to TRBJ2-2, with D possibly being TRBD1 (7 bases). The CDR3 extends over 18 amino acids. Germline CDR1 SGHNT, CDR2 YYREEE (reference sequence). The V gene lost 2 bases and the J gene lost 0 bases, with 17 bases spanning the gap. The CDR3 region is CASSFNRGTAANTGELFF. CDR3 DNA sequence: TGTGCCAGCAGCTTTAACCGGGGGACAGCCGCGAACACCGGGGAGCTGTTTTTT.

The chain uses TRBV6-5 and TRBJ2-7; perhaps TRBD1 as D (5 bases). With 5 bases removed from V and 0 bases from J, the gap between germline ends came to 11 bases. Germline V gene data show CDR1 as MNHEY and CDR2 as SVGAGI. The length of the CDR3 is 14 residues. The CDR3 DNA sequence: TGTGCCAGCAGTACCTACAGGAGCTCCTACGAGCAGTACTTC. The encoded protein is CASSTYRSSYEQYF.

The V and J genes are TRBV2 and TRBJ2-4; D may be TRBD2 (7 bases). Germline loops: CDR1 SNHLY, CDR2 FYNNEI. V was pared by 4 bases and J by 6 bases, with 10 bases between. The length of the CDR3 is 13 residues. The DNA of the CDR3 is TGTGCCAGCAGTGTTGGGGGGGCAAACATTCAGTACTTC. This encodes CASSVGGANIQYF.

This clone has a single count. The chain couples TRBV6-6 to TRBJ2-7, with D maybe TRBD2 (6 bases). Trimming pared 2 bases from V and 1 base from J, leaving 12 bases between. Germline V gene data show CDR1 as MNHNY and CDR2 as SVGAGI (reference sequence). This CDR3 has 15 residues. The CDR3 nucleotides read TGTGCCAGCAGTTACATGGCGGGACGGTCCTACGAGCAGTACTTC. It is translated as CASSYMAGRSYEQYF.

The table lists this clone with a count of one. V is TRBV11-2 and J is TRBJ2-3; 10 nucleotides align to TRBD2. The V gene's germline CDR1 is SGHAT and CDR2 FQNNGV. J was trimmed by 0 bases and V by 5 bases; bases with no gene match: 5. The CDR3 is 16 amino acids. CDR3 bases: TGTGCCAGCAGCCGTAGCGGGAGGACTAGCACAGATACGCAGTATTTT. This translates into CASSRSGRTSTDTQYF.

The gene calls are TRBV5-1 and TRBJ1-4; D may be TRBD1 (5 bases). Germline CDR1 reads SGHRS; CDR2 reads YFSETQ. The CDR3 is made up of 14 amino acids. The V end lost 4 bases, the J end lost 6 bases, and 13 bases lay between the germline ends. The CDR3 sequence is CASSRDPGDEKLFF. The CDR3 bases are TGCGCCAGCAGCAGGGACCCGGGAGATGAAAAACTGTTTTTT.

The chain links TRBV24-1 to TRBJ1-5; TRBD1 agrees at 8 bases. CDR3 size: 15 residues. Germline loops: CDR1 KGHDR, CDR2 SFDVKD. Trimming at V came to 3 bases and at J to 3 bases, leaving 3 bases not matched to a gene. The CDR3 DNA follows: TGTGCCACCAGTGATCCGGGACAGGCCAATCAGCCCCAGCATTTT. Encoded protein: CATSDPGQANQPQHF.

The chain is built from TRBV27 and TRBJ1-3; perhaps TRBD1 as D (5 bases). Germline CDR1 reads MNHEY; CDR2 reads SMNVEV (reference sequence). V was trimmed by 5 bases and J by 0 bases, leaving 26 bases between them. The CDR3 loop spans 20 amino acids. The CDR3 here is CASSTPIAGTPQNSGNTIYF. CDR3 sequence (DNA): TGTGCCAGCAGTACTCCCATTGCCGGGACTCCCCAAAACTCTGGAAACACCATATATTTT.

CDR3 sequence: CASSTQGSGGYNEQFF. The CDR3, as DNA: TGTGCCAGCAGCACCCAGGGGAGCGGGGGCTACAATGAGCAGTTCTTC. The V gene is TRBV7-9, the J gene TRBJ2-1; the match to TRBD2 covers 8 bases. This CDR3 comprises 16 residues. Germline V gene lookup returns CDR1 SEHNR and CDR2 FQNEAQ (reference sequence). V lost 5 bases to trimming and J lost 3 bases; unmatched junction nucleotides: 9. The whole variable domain, filled in from reference TRBV7-9 and TRBJ2-1, reads DTGVSQNPRHKITKRGQNVTFRCDPISEHNRLYWYRQTLGQGPEFLTYFQNEAQLEKSRLLSDRFSAERPKGSFSTLEIQRTEQGDSAMYLCASSTQGSGGYNEQFFGPGTRLTVL.

The chain links TRBV6-4 to TRBJ1-2; a weak D match, TRBD1 (5 bases). Trimming took off 0 bases at V and 6 bases at J, with 17 bases between the two ends. The CDR3 loop spans 16 amino acids. Germline V gene sequence: CDR1 MRHNA, CDR2 SNTAGT. This CDR3 reads CASSDSRSWGTNGYTF. Written as DNA, the CDR3 is TGTGCCAGCAGTGACTCGAGGTCTTGGGGCACAAATGGCTACACCTTC.

This clone was detected only a few times. This rearrangement joins TRBV19 to TRBJ1-2; 10 bases are a match to TRBD1. In germline, CDR1 is LNHDA, CDR2 SQIVND (reference sequence). V lost 5 bases, J lost 5 bases, and 11 bases stayed unmatched. The CDR3 is 16 residues long. The CDR3 is CASSPPTGGLGYGYTF. The DNA for the CDR3 is TGTGCCAGTAGTCCCCCGACAGGGGGCTTAGGGTATGGCTACACCTTC. The variable domain in full, with the rest retrieved from reference TRBV19 and TRBJ1-2, is DGGITQSPKYLFRKEGQNVTLSCEQNLNHDAMYWYRQDPGQGLRLIYYSQIVNDFQKGDIAEGYSVSREKKESFPLTVTSAQKNPTAFYLCASSPPTGGLGYGYTFGSGTRLTVV.

The chain is built from TRBV14 and TRBJ1-2; no clear D gene. Trimming took off 4 bases at V and 8 bases at J, with 20 bases between the two ends. Germline-derived CDR1 and CDR2 are SGHDN and FVKESK. The length of the CDR3 is 15 residues. Written as DNA, the CDR3 is TGTGCCAGCAGCCGGGAGGACTGGAGACTGAGGGGCTACACCTTC. This encodes CASSREDWRLRGYTF. Based on the CDR3 plus reference TRBV14 and TRBJ1-2, the full variable domain is EAGVTQFPSHSVIEKGQTVTLRCDPISGHDNLYWYRRVMGKEIKFLLHFVKESKQDESGMPNNRFLAERTGGTYSTLKVQPAELEDSGVYFCASSREDWRLRGYTFGSGTRLTVV.

In DNA form, the CDR3 reads TGCAGCGTTGCTGACCGGACAGTTTCCTACGAGCAGTACTTC. Protein: CSVADRTVSYEQYF. V gene TRBV29-1 combines with J gene TRBJ2-7; D may be TRBD1 (6 bases). The CDR3 extends over 14 amino acids. Germline values: CDR1 SQVTM, CDR2 ANQGSEA. V lost 4 bases to trimming and J lost 1 base, with 14 bases between them.

The chain has TRBV6-5 and TRBJ1-1; D is unresolved. V lost 1 base to trimming and J lost 1 base, with 7 bases between them. Germline assignment: CDR1 MNHEY and CDR2 SVGAGI. This CDR3 has 14 amino acids. The CDR3 sequence: CASSYFAGNTEAFF. The CDR3 nucleotides read TGTGCCAGCAGTTACTTCGCAGGGAACACTGAAGCTTTCTTT.

This sequence joins TRBV14 and TRBJ1-3; no definite D call. Germline values: CDR1 SGHDN, CDR2 FVKESK. Trimming stripped 6 bases from V and 0 bases from J, with 18 bases between. This CDR3 contains 17 residues. This chain's CDR3 is CASSHLAGSSSGNTIYF. CDR3 DNA: TGTGCCAGCAGTCATCTGGCGGGCTCGAGCTCTGGAAACACCATATATTTT.

The V and J genes are TRBV6-6 and TRBJ1-4; 10 bases match TRBD1. The germline CDR1 and CDR2 sequences are MNHNY and SVGAGI (reference sequence). The CDR3 length is 16 residues. With 5 bases clipped from V and 0 bases from J, the junction kept 3 bases outside the gene matches. The CDR3 spells CASSRQGASTNEKLFF. The CDR3 nucleotides read TGTGCCAGCAGTCGACAGGGGGCATCAACTAATGAAAAACTGTTTTTT.

CDR3 bases: TGTGCCAGCAGTACCGACAGGGGGATGAGGCAGCCCCAGCATTTT. Protein sequence: CASSTDRGMRQPQHF. The chain uses TRBV2 and TRBJ1-5, with 9 bases fitting TRBD1. The CDR3 length is 15 residues. V gave up 5 bases and J gave up 7 bases; unmatched junction bases: 9. The V gene's germline CDR1 is SNHLY and CDR2 FYNNEI.

The genes are TRBV27 and TRBJ2-7; D is perhaps TRBD2 (5 bases). CDR3 size: 13 residues. The V end was cut by 2 bases, the J end by 2 bases, with 7 bases between. CDR1 and CDR2 (germline): MNHEY, SMNVEV (reference sequence). The CDR3 spells CASSLGSAYEQYF. The CDR3, as DNA: TGTGCCAGCAGTTTAGGGAGTGCCTACGAGCAGTACTTC.

The rearrangement links TRBV5-1 to TRBJ2-7; TRBD1 is a possible D gene (6 bases). CDR1 SGHRS and CDR2 YFSETQ come from the germline V gene. CDR3 length: 15 amino acids. Between the trimmed V and J ends, which lost 0 bases and 5 bases, there was a span of 15 bases. Written as DNA, the CDR3 is TGCGCCAGCAGCTTGGCGTTATGGGGGCGGGACGAGCAGTACTTC. This codes for CASSLALWGRDEQYF.

The gene calls are TRBV5-1 and TRBJ2-7; 8 nucleotides match TRBD2. Germline V gene data show CDR1 as SGHRS and CDR2 as YFSETQ. The J segment lost 7 bases and the V segment lost 0 bases, leaving 9 bases of the junction unmatched. This CDR3 is built from 15 residues. Here the CDR3 reads CASSLDIRREDEQYF. The CDR3 DNA follows: TGCGCCAGCAGCTTGGACATTCGGCGGGAGGATGAGCAGTACTTC.